The present T cell receptor beta chain was sequenced within a study of OX40 agonist ivuxolimab in advanced cancers. Across the whole study: Three patients, one with hepatocellular carcinoma and two with cutaneous melanoma, responded partially.

CDR1 is SGHRS, CDR2 YFSETQ, per germline. The CDR3 length is 13 residues. V lost 3 bases and J 7 bases, leaving 13 bases between the germline ends. Assay: immunoSEQ multiplex PCR; the TCRdb copy retains only in-frame clones and omits some. The sample yields around 69,000 clones, 80% to 90% seen once. Findings and caveats of the study: Within 6 weeks, CD4+ and CD8+ blood T cells expanded clonally at 0.1 to 3.0 mg/kg. Average numbers of expanded clones were greater in CD8+ T cells than in CD4+.

Details on this clone: No antigen is known for it.

The V and J genes are TRBV5-1 and TRBJ1-2, with D maybe TRBD1 (5 bases). Source: CD4+ or CD8+ T cells sorted from blood, taken in a trial of the OX40 agonist ivuxolimab. This clonotype was obtained from an adult with an advanced solid tumor such as melanoma, head and neck, liver or kidney cancer. The CDR3 DNA sequence: TGCGCCAGCAGCTCGGGACCCCCGAGTGGCTACACCTTC. Translated, it gives CASSSGPPSGYTF.